This paragraph covers one TCR beta chain sequence. The antigen is undetermined. TCRdb's table, derived via immunoSEQ multiplex PCR, lists solely in-frame clones and lacks some. The repertoire holds about 92,000 clones, approximately 90% seen once, with 2.8% in the top ten. Germline V CDR1 and CDR2: LNHDA, SQIVND (reference sequence). Trimming cost V 7 bases and J 8 bases; bases outside gene matches: 10. The CDR3 runs to 14 residues. The sample is drawn from a study of T cell responses to AZD1222 COVID-19 vaccine. Study findings and constraints: Researchers report vaccine-associated CD4 TCRs spanning spike, with dominance at 160-218 and 743-854. There were mostly white British donors and more females than males, and clonal diversity was possibly underestimated.

This sequence joins TRBV19 and TRBJ1-2; TRBD1 matches 10 bases. The clonotype comes from an adult in good health. The sample consisted of peripheral blood, taken on day 0 of AZD1222 vaccination. CDR3 in amino acids: CASTMPGQGHGYTF. Written as DNA, the CDR3 is TGTGCCAGTACCATGCCGGGACAGGGGCACGGCTACACCTTC.